The rows below give T cell receptor beta chains drawn from one sample of a study of regulatory T cells in long-lasting Graves disease. TCRdb independently ran MiXCR on the multiplex PCR reads; one entry per CDR3 protein. The data show about 470,000 distinct CDR3 sequences, roughly 16% seen once. This same sample was also part of a study on T cells in Graves' hyperthyroidism and ophthalmopathy.

The sample was peripheral blood mononuclear cells (PBMCs), taken at new diagnosis, from a patient treated with antithyroid drugs. These receptors all stem from a man aged 40-55 years with Graves disease. CDR3s include the opening cysteine and the closing phenylalanine or tryptophan. D genes are given only for firm matches. Clone sizes are given selectively: once, few, many, or a class where the clone is expanded.

clone size: NA
CDR3 length: 15
J gene: TRBJ1-5
D gene: TRBD1
V gene: TRBV5-1
CDR3 DNA: TGTGCCAGCAGAAGGGACAGCTCCTCGAATCAGCCCCAGCATTTT
CDR3 protein: CASRRDSSSNQPQHF

clone size: few
CDR3 length: 14
J gene: TRBJ2-3
D gene: NA
V gene: TRBV6-9
CDR3 DNA: TGTGCCAGCAGCTATACGCCCGCCTCCGATACGCAGTATTTT
CDR3 protein: CASSYTPASDTQYF

clone size: NA
CDR3 length: 14
J gene: TRBJ2-5
D gene: TRBD2
V gene: TRBV19
CDR3 DNA: TGTGGATCGTCGACTAGCGGGAACCAAGAGACCCAGTACTTC
CDR3 protein: CGSSTSGNQETQYF

clone size: many
CDR3 length: 16
J gene: TRBJ2-2
D gene: NA
V gene: TRBV28
CDR3 DNA: TGTGCCAGTAGTATTGGCTTCATACTGAACACCGGGGAGCTGTTTTTT
CDR3 protein: CASSIGFILNTGELFF

clone size: few
CDR3 length: 13
J gene: TRBJ2-5
D gene: NA
V gene: TRBV27
CDR3 DNA: TGTGCCAGCAGTTTAGGGGGACTCGGGACCCAGTACTTC
CDR3 protein: CASSLGGLGTQYF

clone size: many
CDR3 length: 13
J gene: TRBJ2-2
D gene: NA
V gene: TRBV12-3/TRBV12-4
CDR3 DNA: TGTGCCAGCAGTTTGCTGATCACCGGGGAGCTGTTTTTT
CDR3 protein: CASSLLITGELFF

clone size: many
CDR3 length: 13
J gene: TRBJ2-3
D gene: TRBD2
V gene: TRBV5-1
CDR3 DNA: TGCGCCAGCAGCTTTGGACTAGCGGATACGCAGTATTTT
CDR3 protein: CASSFGLADTQYF

clone size: many
CDR3 length: 17
J gene: TRBJ2-3
D gene: TRBD2
V gene: TRBV28
CDR3 DNA: TGTGCCAGCAGTTTGGGACTAGCGGGAGCCTTCACAGATACGCAGTATTTT
CDR3 protein: CASSLGLAGAFTDTQYF

clone size: many
CDR3 length: 15
J gene: TRBJ2-7
D gene: NA
V gene: TRBV5-1
CDR3 DNA: TGCGCCAGCAGTTCGCAAGCGGCTCCAGACTACGAGCAGTACTTC
CDR3 protein: CASSSQAAPDYEQYF

clone size: many
CDR3 length: 15
J gene: TRBJ2-5
D gene: TRBD1
V gene: TRBV28
CDR3 DNA: TGTGCCAGTAAAGCCGGGGACAGCGACCAAGAGACCCAGTACTTC
CDR3 protein: CASKAGDSDQETQYF

clone size: many
CDR3 length: 17
J gene: TRBJ2-1
D gene: TRBD2
V gene: TRBV11-2
CDR3 DNA: TGTGCCAGCAGCTTATTTCGAGAGGGCGGGAGGGCCCATGAGCAGTTCTTC
CDR3 protein: CASSLFREGGRAHEQFF

clone size: many
CDR3 length: 15
J gene: TRBJ2-7
D gene: NA
V gene: TRBV15
CDR3 DNA: TGTGCCACCAGCAGAGATCTAGGCAGGGTGAGGGAGCAGTACTTC
CDR3 protein: CATSRDLGRVREQYF

clone size: few
CDR3 length: 14
J gene: TRBJ1-6
D gene: NA
V gene: TRBV12-3/TRBV12-4
CDR3 DNA: TGTGCCAGCAAACCGGACAGCTATAATTCACCCCTCCACTTT
CDR3 protein: CASKPDSYNSPLHF

clone size: NA
CDR3 length: 15
J gene: TRBJ2-1
D gene: TRBD1
V gene: TRBV5-1
CDR3 DNA: TGTGCCAGCAGCGCGAAGGGACAGGGTTTCAATGAGCAGTTCTTC
CDR3 protein: CASSAKGQGFNEQFF

clone size: many
CDR3 length: 20
J gene: TRBJ2-3
D gene: NA
V gene: TRBV12-3/TRBV12-4
CDR3 DNA: TGTGCCAGCAGTTTTATCACTTTACTAGGTAGGGGAACCAGCACAGATACGCAGTATTTT
CDR3 protein: CASSFITLLGRGTSTDTQYF

clone size: NA
CDR3 length: 16
J gene: TRBJ2-7
D gene: TRBD2
V gene: TRBV20-1
CDR3 DNA: TGCAGTGCTAGAGACGCAAGACTAGCGGGAACCTACGAGCAGTACTTC
CDR3 protein: CSARDARLAGTYEQYF

clone size: NA
CDR3 length: 19
J gene: TRBJ2-1
D gene: TRBD2
V gene: TRBV7-9
CDR3 DNA: TGTGCCAGCAGCCCCCCAATTCGGACTAGCGGGGTTTATTACAATGAGCAGTTCTTC
CDR3 protein: CASSPPIRTSGVYYNEQFF

clone size: NA
CDR3 length: 13
J gene: TRBJ1-2
D gene: NA
V gene: TRBV20-1
CDR3 DNA: TGCAGTGCTAGATTGTCAGGGAGCTATGGCTACACCTTC
CDR3 protein: CSARLSGSYGYTF

clone size: NA
CDR3 length: 13
J gene: TRBJ2-5
D gene: NA
V gene: TRBV20-1
CDR3 DNA: TGCAGTGCTAGAGGGGGTTACTCAGAGACCCAGTACTTC
CDR3 protein: CSARGGYSETQYF

clone size: many
CDR3 length: 12
J gene: TRBJ1-5
D gene: NA
V gene: TRBV2
CDR3 DNA: TGTGCCAGCAGTGAAATTTATCAGCCCCAGCATTTT
CDR3 protein: CASSEIYQPQHF

clone size: many
CDR3 length: 13
J gene: TRBJ2-7
D gene: NA
V gene: TRBV10-3
CDR3 DNA: TGTGCCATCAGTGAACCGCAATCCTACGAGCAGTACTTC
CDR3 protein: CAISEPQSYEQYF

clone size: NA
CDR3 length: 11
J gene: TRBJ2-5
D gene: TRBD2
V gene: TRBV10-2
CDR3 DNA: TGCGCCAGTTCGACTAGCGAAACCCAGTACTTC
CDR3 protein: CASSTSETQYF

clone size: NA
CDR3 length: 16
J gene: TRBJ2-1
D gene: NA
V gene: TRBV9
CDR3 DNA: TGTGCCAGCACTGGGGACGGGACAGGGCGGGGGGGAGAGCAGTTCTTC
CDR3 protein: CASTGDGTGRGGEQFF

clone size: few
CDR3 length: 15
J gene: TRBJ2-4
D gene: NA
V gene: TRBV6-1
CDR3 DNA: TGTGCCAGCAGTGAACGTAGTCTAGCCAAAAACATTCAGTACTTC
CDR3 protein: CASSERSLAKNIQYF

clone size: many
CDR3 length: 12
J gene: TRBJ2-3
D gene: TRBD1
V gene: TRBV20-1
CDR3 DNA: TGCAGTGCTAATACAGGGGGTGATACGCAGTATTTT
CDR3 protein: CSANTGGDTQYF

clone size: many
CDR3 length: 16
J gene: TRBJ1-3
D gene: NA
V gene: TRBV28
CDR3 DNA: TGTGCCAGCAGTTCGATAGGAGATTCCTCTGGAAACACCATATATTTT
CDR3 protein: CASSSIGDSSGNTIYF

clone size: many
CDR3 length: 11
J gene: TRBJ2-3
D gene: NA
V gene: TRBV7-9
CDR3 DNA: TGTGCCAGACGCCGCACAGATACGCAGTATTTT
CDR3 protein: CARRRTDTQYF

clone size: many
CDR3 length: 13
J gene: TRBJ1-2
D gene: TRBD1
V gene: TRBV29-1
CDR3 DNA: TGCAGCGCCCGAGGACAGGGGGGTATGGGCTACACCTTC
CDR3 protein: CSARGQGGMGYTF

clone size: many
CDR3 length: 14
J gene: TRBJ2-5
D gene: TRBD2
V gene: TRBV7-9
CDR3 DNA: TGTGCCAGCAGCTTCGGGAGGGGTGGCGAGACCCAGTACTTC
CDR3 protein: CASSFGRGGETQYF